A selection of T cell receptor beta chains follows, all from one sample in a study of prognosis after radiotherapy for stage I lung cancer. TCRdb re-analysed the multiplex PCR reads in MiXCR, keeping a single row per CDR3 protein. Of under 30,000 distinct CDR3 sequences listed, 31% are singletons. This specimen was PBMCs, taken before or after stereotactic body radiation therapy (not recorded which). The receptors stem from a donor of 50 years or more with non-small cell lung cancer. The conserved cysteine and the conserved F or W are not part of the CDR3 here. Each record gives: V gene, CDR3 protein.

TRBV27	ASSPRTFGQRVYEQY
TRBV9	ASSVDIGTVLDEQY
TRBV28	ASSSPTGNRVIAISQH
TRBV5-6	ASSHTGTSEETQY
TRBV12-3/TRBV12-4	ASSSFDSVPPQPQH
TRBV20-1	SARGQGALYSPLH
TRBV6-9	ASSCPLGGANVLT
TRBV6-2/TRBV6-3	ASTPGLLTAGELF
TRBV30	AWGRTGLNYGYT
TRBV28	ASSSFTGTQGELF
TRBV6-1	ASSHTTGLLGPDTQY
TRBV6-1	ASRPPSGGSAYNEQF
TRBV6-1	ASTLRQGYQPQH
TRBV27	VSSTLGAGAYEQY
TRBV28	ASSWTASNTGELF
TRBV6-2/TRBV6-3	ASSEVEQGYATQY
TRBV19	ASSIRLEVGDEQF
TRBV28	ASRKRAAKNIQY